The source of this T cell receptor (beta chain) is a study of technical replicates of blood from a handful of donors (dated by TCRdb to 2016 to 2017). Based on the germline V gene (reference sequence), the CDR1 and CDR2 sequences are MNHEY and SMNVEV. CDR3 length: 13 amino acids, cysteine to phenylalanine. Only the CDR3 portion is preserved as DNA: 39 bases, with reading frame beginning at the first base. The junction shows trimming of 2 bases on V and 8 bases on J, plus 12 bases between the germline ends. Library preparation was by the immunoSEQ multiplex PCR assay. In its TCRdb copy, this immuneACCESS table keeps in-frame sequences only and misses some clones. Where compared with another copy, unresolved V genes explain less than half of these, and the others have no known cause. The sample has around 100,000 clones on record, about 94% of them singletons. The top ten constitute around 0.31% of the sample.

Worth noting for this clone: Its specific antigen is unknown. Per-base quality was not reported, and no clone a single base away is much larger than it.

This receptor chain uses TRBV27 and TRBJ1-2, with the D gene too uncertain to name. Sample: T cells isolated from PBMCs. This clonotype was sampled from a human donor in good health. The DNA is TGTGCCAGCAGTTTAGCAGATACTACCGGCTACACCTTC. It translates to CASSLADTTGYTF.